The 19 T cell receptor beta chains below were found in one sample sequenced in a study of Ad26.COV2.S vaccination and SARS-CoV-2 variants. The table came from immunoSEQ multiplex PCR; TCRdb's copy has only in-frame clones and leaves some out. The profile covers under 600,000 clones, with 80% to 90% appearing a single time and more than 1.5% taken by the ten largest. Treatment indicated: over 15 received Ad26.COV2.S at low or high dose, single or two shots; several received placebo; per-sample allocation not given. Repertoires come from day 63 after the first vaccine or placebo injection. Here the sequenced sample was peripheral blood, taken in a trial of Ad26.COV2.S vaccine versus placebo. Source of these receptors: a person aged 18 to 65 who received the Ad26.COV2.S COVID-19 vaccine or a placebo.

In its sample, this clone was seen a few times. The chain employs TRBV9 and TRBJ2-2, with D unresolved. CDR1 SGDLS and CDR2 YYNGEE come from the germline V gene. This CDR3 is built from 11 residues. Trimming pared 0 bases from V and 6 bases from J, leaving 0 bases between. CDR3 bases: TGTGCCAGCAGCGTAGCCGGGGAGCTGTTTTTT. This codes for CASSVAGELFF.

V and J are TRBV18 and TRBJ2-1, with no clear D. The CDR3 runs 14 residues. The germline gives CDR1 KGHSH, CDR2 LQKENI. The V end was cut by 2 bases, the J end by 4 bases, with 9 bases between. For the CDR3, the DNA is TGTGCCAGCTCACCAAGACAAGTATACAATGAGCAGTTCTTC. As protein: CASSPRQVYNEQFF.

The rearrangement uses TRBV14 and TRBJ1-2; D is undetermined. Trimming took off 4 bases at V and 8 bases at J, with 14 bases between the two ends. The length of the CDR3 is 13 residues. The V gene's germline CDR1 is SGHDN and CDR2 FVKESK. For the CDR3, the DNA is TGTGCCAGCAGCCGCAGGCAACAAAGCGGCTACACCTTC. Translating it yields CASSRRQQSGYTF.

The CDR3 here is CASSRTVDYEQYF. The CDR3 bases are TGTGCCAGCAGCCGGACGGTAGACTACGAGCAGTACTTC. This chain connects TRBV7-9 to TRBJ2-7, with D unclear. V lost 5 bases to trimming and J lost 3 bases, with 11 bases between them. CDR1 and CDR2 from the germline V gene are SEHNR and FQNEAQ (reference sequence). The CDR3 covers 13 residues.

This chain links TRBV5-1 with TRBJ2-1, with 7 bases that match TRBD2. V trimming: 6 bases; J trimming: 4 bases; junction bases outside the gene matches: 10. This CDR3 contains 15 residues. CDR1 and CDR2 from the germline V gene are SGHRS and YFSETQ. The CDR3 protein is CASTQGLAVYNEQFF. The CDR3 bases are TGCGCCAGCACCCAAGGGCTAGCGGTTTACAATGAGCAGTTCTTC.

The chain recombines TRBV6-5 with TRBJ1-6; D remains ambiguous. V was clipped by 5 bases and J by 7 bases, with 15 bases between them. The CDR3 consists of 15 residues. Germline lookup yields CDR1 MNHEY and CDR2 SVGAGI. The CDR3 spells CASSPWPAKNSPLHF. In DNA, the CDR3 is TGTGCCAGCAGTCCATGGCCGGCTAAAAATTCACCCCTCCACTTT.

As DNA, the CDR3 is TGTGCCAGCAGCCAAAATAGACTCATTCGGGCGGCCCTTTCGGACACTGAAGCTTTCTTT. Translation gives CASSQNRLIRAALSDTEAFF. The gene calls are TRBV6-6 and TRBJ1-1; no firm D call. The CDR3 totals 20 residues. The germline gives CDR1 MNHNY, CDR2 SVGAGI (reference sequence). With 6 bases removed from V and 3 bases from J, the gap between germline ends came to 32 bases.

This chain uses TRBV7-9 with TRBJ1-2, with TRBD1 matching over 7 bases. The CDR3 consists of 13 residues. The V gene's germline CDR1 is SEHNR and CDR2 FQNEAQ (reference sequence). The junction had 7 bases not matched to a gene; V was cut back by 4 bases and J by 8 bases. In nucleotides, the CDR3 is TGTGCCAGCAGCTGGACAGGAATCCCCGGCTACACCTTC. Protein: CASSWTGIPGYTF.

The rearrangement uses TRBV25-1 and TRBJ2-7, with D uncertain. This CDR3 has 11 amino acids. The ends were cut back, 4 bases at V and 3 bases at J, with 4 bases in the middle. In germline, CDR1 is MGHDK, CDR2 SYGVNS. The DNA for the CDR3 is TGTGCCAGCAGTGGATTCTACGAGCAGTACTTC. It is translated as CASSGFYEQYF.

The rearrangement uses TRBV9 and TRBJ1-2; 11 nucleotides agree with TRBD1. The CDR3 is 16 residues long. The V and J ends lost 0 bases and 4 bases, in that order; junction bases with no gene match: 5. Germline CDR1 and CDR2: SGDLS and YYNGEE. The CDR3 region has the DNA TGTGCCAGCAGCGTAGGAGGACAGGGGGCCATCTATGGCTACACCTTC. It codes for CASSVGGQGAIYGYTF. The full variable domain, in which reference TRBV9 and TRBJ1-2 provide the parts outside the CDR3, is DSGVTQTPKHLITATGQRVTLRCSPRSGDLSVYWYQQSLDQGLQFLIQYYNGEERAKGNILERFSAQQFPDLHSELNLSSLELGDSALYFCASSVGGQGAIYGYTFGSGTRLTVV.

This rearrangement joins TRBV11-2 to TRBJ1-1; no clear D gene. V lost 5 bases and J lost 1, with 17 bases in between. The CDR3 loop spans 16 amino acids. The V gene's germline CDR1 is SGHAT and CDR2 FQNNGV. This chain's CDR3 is CASSAAGPLRNTEAFF. The CDR3 DNA is TGTGCCAGCAGCGCAGCCGGGCCTTTAAGGAACACTGAAGCTTTCTTT.

This sequence joins TRBV11-2 and TRBJ2-7; TRBD2 matches at 7 bases. Germline CDR1 is SGHAT and CDR2 is FQNNGV. J lost 0 bases, V lost 2 bases, and 7 bases had no gene match. This CDR3 has 16 residues. The CDR3 DNA reads as TGTGCCAGCAGCTTATTGGTGCGGGGGAGCTCCTACGAGCAGTACTTC. Encoded protein: CASSLLVRGSSYEQYF.

V is TRBV7-9 and J is TRBJ2-2, with D tentatively TRBD1 (6 bases). The CDR3 length is 14 residues. In germline, CDR1 is SEHNR, CDR2 FQNEAQ (reference sequence). Trimming cost V 8 bases and J 4 bases, with 14 bases left between them. This CDR3 is CASGGQSSTGELFF. Here the CDR3 DNA reads TGTGCCAGCGGCGGACAGTCCTCCACCGGGGAGCTGTTTTTT.

This chain connects TRBV30 to TRBJ1-4, with a tentative D call TRBD1 (5 bases). The CDR3 is made up of 14 amino acids. The V gene's germline CDR1 is GTSNPN and CDR2 SVGIG (reference sequence). Deletions cut 3 bases from V and 6 bases from J, with 14 bases between. The CDR3 sequence: CAWRARDFDEKLFF. CDR3 DNA sequence: TGTGCCTGGAGGGCGCGGGACTTTGATGAAAAACTGTTTTTT.

V is TRBV7-9 and J is TRBJ1-2; 7 bases match TRBD1. CDR3 length: 16 residues. CDR1 and CDR2 (germline): SEHNR, FQNEAQ (reference sequence). The junction had 8 bases not matched to a gene; V was cut back by 2 bases and J by 2 bases. CDR3 DNA: TGTGCCAGCAGCTTACCCCCAGACAGGGAGAACTATGGCTACACCTTC. Protein product: CASSLPPDRENYGYTF. The whole variable domain, filled in from reference TRBV7-9 and TRBJ1-2, reads DTGVSQNPRHKITKRGQNVTFRCDPISEHNRLYWYRQTLGQGPEFLTYFQNEAQLEKSRLLSDRFSAERPKGSFSTLEIQRTEQGDSAMYLCASSLPPDRENYGYTFGSGTRLTVV.

The chain recombines TRBV4-2 with TRBJ2-1; 11 positions agree with TRBD2. The CDR3 consists of 16 residues. Germline loops: CDR1 LGHNA, CDR2 YNFKEQ. The V gene end was trimmed by 1 base and the J gene end by 1 base; junction bases not matched to a gene: 0. CDR3 coding DNA: TGTGCCAGCAGCCAAGTAGCGGGAGGGTCCTACAATGAGCAGTTCTTC. Its protein is CASSQVAGGSYNEQFF.

V gene TRBV19 combines with J gene TRBJ1-2; a possible D gene is TRBD1 (5 bases). The CDR3 extends over 13 amino acids. Per germline, CDR1 LNHDA and CDR2 SQIVND (reference sequence). V lost 5 bases to trimming and J lost 4 bases, with 11 bases between them. Written as DNA, the CDR3 is TGTGCCAGTAGTCCGACAGTTCTCTATGGCTACACCTTC. Translated: CASSPTVLYGYTF.

The rearrangement uses TRBV6-5 and TRBJ1-4, with a tentative D call TRBD1 (5 bases). V was shortened by 7 bases and J by 7 bases, with 13 bases between the two germline ends. The CDR3 extends over 13 amino acids. In germline, CDR1 is MNHEY, CDR2 SVGAGI. DNA for the CDR3: TGTGCCAGCAAACGACAGTTGGGTGAAAAACTGTTTTTT. This gives the protein CASKRQLGEKLFF.

The table lists this clone with a count of one. The chain couples TRBV12-3 or TRBV12-4 to TRBJ1-1, with a weak D call TRBD1 (5 bases). The CDR3 runs 13 residues. Trimming cost V 6 bases and J 11 bases, with 19 bases left between them. The CDR3 region has the DNA TGTGCCAGCAGCGACGAGGACATTCTTGTTGCTTTCTTT. It translates to CASSDEDILVAFF.